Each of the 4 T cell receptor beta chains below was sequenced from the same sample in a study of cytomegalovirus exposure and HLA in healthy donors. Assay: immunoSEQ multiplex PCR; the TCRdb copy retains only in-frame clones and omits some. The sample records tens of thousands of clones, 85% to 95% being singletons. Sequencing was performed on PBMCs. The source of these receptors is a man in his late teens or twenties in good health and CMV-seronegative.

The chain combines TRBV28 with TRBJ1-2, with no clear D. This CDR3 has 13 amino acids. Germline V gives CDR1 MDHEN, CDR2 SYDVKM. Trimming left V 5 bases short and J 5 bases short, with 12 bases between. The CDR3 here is CASSPADGYGYTF. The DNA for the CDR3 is TGTGCCAGCAGTCCAGCGGACGGATATGGCTACACCTTC.

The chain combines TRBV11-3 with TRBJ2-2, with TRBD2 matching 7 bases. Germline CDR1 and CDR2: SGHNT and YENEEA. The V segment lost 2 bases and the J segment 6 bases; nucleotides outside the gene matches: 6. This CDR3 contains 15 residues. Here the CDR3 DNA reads TGTGCCAGCAGCTTAACCGGGACTACGTCCGGGGAGCTGTTTTTT. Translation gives CASSLTGTTSGELFF. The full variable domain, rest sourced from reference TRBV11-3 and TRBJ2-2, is EAGVVQSPRYKIIEKKQPVAFWCNPISGHNTLYWYLQNLGQGPELLIRYENEEAVDDSQLPKDRFSAERLKGVDSTLKIQPAELGDSAVYLCASSLTGTTSGELFFGEGSRLTVL.

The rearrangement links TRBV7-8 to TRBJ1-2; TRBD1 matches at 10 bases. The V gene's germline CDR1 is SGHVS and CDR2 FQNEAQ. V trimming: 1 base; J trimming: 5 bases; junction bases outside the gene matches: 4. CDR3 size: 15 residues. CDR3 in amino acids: CASSLGGQGPYGYTF. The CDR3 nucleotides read TGTGCCAGCAGCTTAGGGGGACAGGGGCCTTATGGCTACACCTTC.

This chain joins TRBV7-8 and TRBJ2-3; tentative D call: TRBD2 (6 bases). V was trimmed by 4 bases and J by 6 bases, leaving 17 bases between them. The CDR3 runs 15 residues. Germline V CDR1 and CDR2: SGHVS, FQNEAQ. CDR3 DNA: TGTGCCAGCAGCTCGGGACTCGTGAACGGGGATACGCAGTATTTT. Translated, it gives CASSSGLVNGDTQYF.